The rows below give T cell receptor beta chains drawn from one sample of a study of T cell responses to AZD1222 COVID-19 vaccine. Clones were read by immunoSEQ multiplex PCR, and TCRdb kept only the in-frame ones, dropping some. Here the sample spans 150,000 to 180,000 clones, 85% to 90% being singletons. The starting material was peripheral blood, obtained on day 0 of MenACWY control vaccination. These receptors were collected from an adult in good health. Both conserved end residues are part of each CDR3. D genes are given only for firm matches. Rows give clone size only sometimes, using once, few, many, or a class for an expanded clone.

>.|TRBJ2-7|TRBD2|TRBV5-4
TGTGCCAGCAGCCCGGGACTAGCGGGGGGATCCTACGAGCAGTACTTC
CASSPGLAGGSYEQYF
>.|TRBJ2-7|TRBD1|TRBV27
TGTGCCAGCAGTTTCGTGACAGGGGAAACCTACGAGCAGTACTTC
CASSFVTGETYEQYF
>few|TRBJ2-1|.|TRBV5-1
TGCGCCAGCAGCTTGACAGGGAGTTACAATGAGCAGTTCTTC
CASSLTGSYNEQFF
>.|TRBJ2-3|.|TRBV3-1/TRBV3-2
TGTGCCAGCAGCCAAGATTCTACCAATACGCAGTATTTT
CASSQDSTNTQYF
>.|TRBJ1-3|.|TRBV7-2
TGTGCCAGCAGCTTGTCGGGGGCTTTTGGAAACACCATATATTTT
CASSLSGAFGNTIYF
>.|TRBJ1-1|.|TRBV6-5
TGTGCCAGCAGTTACTCGATGGTTAAAGGGACTGAAGCTTTCTTT
CASSYSMVKGTEAFF
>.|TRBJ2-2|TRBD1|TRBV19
TGTGCCAGTACCTCAACCGGGACAGGCGTGAGGACCGGGGAGCTGTTTTTT
CASTSTGTGVRTGELFF
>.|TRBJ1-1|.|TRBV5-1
TGCGCCAGCAGCGGGGGCCTCCTGGGAGACACTGAAGCTTTCTTT
CASSGGLLGDTEAFF
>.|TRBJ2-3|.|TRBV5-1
TGCGCCAGCAGCTTGAGGGCCAGGGCGAGCACAGATACGCAGTATTTT
CASSLRARASTDTQYF
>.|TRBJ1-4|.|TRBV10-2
TGCGCCAGCAGTGAGCCCCACCAGGGCAGACTGTTTTTT
CASSEPHQGRLFF
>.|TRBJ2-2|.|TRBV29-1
TGCAGCGGTGTTCGGGACTCTAACACCGGGGAGCTGTTTTTT
CSGVRDSNTGELFF
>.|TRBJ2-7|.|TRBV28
TGTGCCAGCAGTTTTTGGGGGGAGCAGTACTTC
CASSFWGEQYF
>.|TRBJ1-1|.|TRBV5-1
TGCGCCAGCAGCTTGTTTGCGGGTGGGGACACTGAAGCTTTCTTT
CASSLFAGGDTEAFF
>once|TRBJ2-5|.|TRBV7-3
TGTGCCAGCAGCTCAACAGGGCAGGGTTGGACGGAGACCCAGTACTTC
CASSSTGQGWTETQYF
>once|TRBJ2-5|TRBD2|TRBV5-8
TGTGCCAGCAGCTTAAGAGCGGGGGGGCCGGGGCAAGAGACCCAGTACTTC
CASSLRAGGPGQETQYF
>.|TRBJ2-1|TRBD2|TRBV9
TGTGCCAGCAGCGTAAGTCTAGCGGGAGGGCATGAGCAGTTCTTC
CASSVSLAGGHEQFF
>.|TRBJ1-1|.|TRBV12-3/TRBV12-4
TGTGCCAGCAACCCAACCAGGAACACTGAAGCTTTCTTT
CASNPTRNTEAFF
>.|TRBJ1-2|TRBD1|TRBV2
TGTGCCAGCAGTATACAGGGGGGGTATGGCTACACCTTC
CASSIQGGYGYTF
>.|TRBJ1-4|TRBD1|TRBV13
TGTGCCAGCAGTTCACAGGGGGGGCGTGAAAAACTGTTTTTT
CASSSQGGREKLFF
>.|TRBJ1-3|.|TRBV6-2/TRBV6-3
TGTGCCAGCAGTTTGGACGGGAGCTCTGGAAACACCATATATTTT
CASSLDGSSGNTIYF
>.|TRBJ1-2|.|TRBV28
TGTGCCAGCAGACAGACTAACTATGGCTACACCTTC
CASRQTNYGYTF
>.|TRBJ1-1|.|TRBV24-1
TGTGCCACCAGTGACCGAGGGGACACTGAAGCTTTCTTT
CATSDRGDTEAFF
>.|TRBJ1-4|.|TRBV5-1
TGCGCCAGCAGCCGTGGGACTGCCGCAACTAATGAAAAACTGTTTTTT
CASSRGTAATNEKLFF
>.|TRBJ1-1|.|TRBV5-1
TGCGCCAGCAGCTTCGCAGATATGAACACTGAAGCTTTCTTT
CASSFADMNTEAFF
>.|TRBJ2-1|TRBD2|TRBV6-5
TGTGCCAGCAAAACCGGGACTACCCACAATGAGCAGTTCTTC
CASKTGTTHNEQFF
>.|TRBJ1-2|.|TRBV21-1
TGTGCCAGCAGCAAATTACAGCTGACTTCTAACTATGGCTACACCTTC
CASSKLQLTSNYGYTF